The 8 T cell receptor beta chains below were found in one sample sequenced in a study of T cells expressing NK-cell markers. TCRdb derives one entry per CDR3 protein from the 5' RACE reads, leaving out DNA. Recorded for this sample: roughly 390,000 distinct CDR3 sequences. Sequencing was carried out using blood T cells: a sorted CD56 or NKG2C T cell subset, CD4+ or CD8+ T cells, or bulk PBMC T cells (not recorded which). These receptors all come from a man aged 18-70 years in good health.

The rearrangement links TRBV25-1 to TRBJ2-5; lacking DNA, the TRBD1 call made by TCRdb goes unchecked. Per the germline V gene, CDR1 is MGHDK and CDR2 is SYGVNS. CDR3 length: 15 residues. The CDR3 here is CASSAPRTGQETQYF.

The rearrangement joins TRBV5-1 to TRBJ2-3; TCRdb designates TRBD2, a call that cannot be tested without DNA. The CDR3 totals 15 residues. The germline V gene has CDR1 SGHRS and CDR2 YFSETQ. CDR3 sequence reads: CATSRGGSGTDTQYF.

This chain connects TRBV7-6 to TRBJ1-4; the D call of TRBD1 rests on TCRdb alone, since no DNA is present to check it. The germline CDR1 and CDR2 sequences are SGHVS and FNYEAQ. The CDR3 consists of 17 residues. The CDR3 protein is CASSNIDDRAIIQKLFF.

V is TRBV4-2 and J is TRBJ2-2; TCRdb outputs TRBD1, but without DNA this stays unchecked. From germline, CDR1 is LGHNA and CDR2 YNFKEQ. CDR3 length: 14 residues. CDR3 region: CASEGQGRTGELFF.

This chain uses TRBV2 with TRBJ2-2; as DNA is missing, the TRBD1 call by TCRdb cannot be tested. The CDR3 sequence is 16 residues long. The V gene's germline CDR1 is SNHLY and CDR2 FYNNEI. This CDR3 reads CASRGAGTANTGELFF.

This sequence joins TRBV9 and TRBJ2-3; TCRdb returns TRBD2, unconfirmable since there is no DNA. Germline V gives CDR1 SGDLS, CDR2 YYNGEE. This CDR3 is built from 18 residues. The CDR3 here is CASSVNSGGYSSTDTQYF.

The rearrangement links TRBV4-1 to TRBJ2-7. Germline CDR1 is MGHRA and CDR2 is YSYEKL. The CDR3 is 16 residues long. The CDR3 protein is CASSQEPAINSYEQYF.

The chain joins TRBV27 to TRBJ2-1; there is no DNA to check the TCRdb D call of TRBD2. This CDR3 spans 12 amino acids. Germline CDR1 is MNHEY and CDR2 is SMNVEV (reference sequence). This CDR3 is CASSPGTDEQFF.